The rows below give T cell receptor beta chains drawn from one sample of a study of T cells after yellow fever vaccination. One entry per CDR3 protein, called by TCRdb with MiXCR from the 5' RACE reads. Of 550,000 or so distinct CDR3 sequences listed, about 19% are singletons. Material: PBMCs, obtained 15 days after the yellow fever booster vaccination. These receptors all stem from a man aged 25 to 45 who received the YFV17D yellow fever vaccine. The CDR3 runs from the conserved cysteine through the conserved F or W. The D gene is left open where the match is weak. Rows may omit the clone size; those that give it use once, few, many or a size class.

d_call: .
v_call: TRBV2
j_call: TRBJ2-7
clone_size: few
cdr3_nt: TGTGCCAGCAGTTTGCACTTTGACTACGAGCAGTACTTC
cdr3_aa: CASSLHFDYEQYF

d_call: .
v_call: TRBV12-3/TRBV12-4
j_call: TRBJ2-2
clone_size: few
cdr3_nt: TGTGCCAGCAGTTTAATTGGGGCGGGGACCACCGGGGAGCTGTTTTTT
cdr3_aa: CASSLIGAGTTGELFF

d_call: TRBD1
v_call: TRBV6-1
j_call: TRBJ1-5
clone_size: .
cdr3_nt: TGTGCCAGCAGACCCGGGACAGAGGGCAATCAGCCCCAGCATTTT
cdr3_aa: CASRPGTEGNQPQHF

d_call: TRBD2
v_call: TRBV20-1
j_call: TRBJ2-1
clone_size: many
cdr3_nt: TGCAGTGCTCTAATGCGGGGCTTAGCGGGAGGCCAGGGGCCCCAGTTCTTC
cdr3_aa: CSALMRGLAGGQGPQFF

d_call: .
v_call: TRBV25-1
j_call: TRBJ2-1
clone_size: few
cdr3_nt: TGTGCCAGTAACGAGAGGGGTCCCCGGATGGCGGAGCAGTTCTTC
cdr3_aa: CASNERGPRMAEQFF

d_call: .
v_call: TRBV28
j_call: TRBJ2-2
clone_size: few
cdr3_nt: TGTGCCAGCAGGGGGGTACCGAACACCGGGGAGCTGTTTTTT
cdr3_aa: CASRGVPNTGELFF

d_call: .
v_call: TRBV29-1
j_call: TRBJ2-5
clone_size: .
cdr3_nt: TGCAGCGCTAGCGGGACAGGGAGGGTCTGGGAAGAGACCCAGTACTTC
cdr3_aa: CSASGTGRVWEETQYF

d_call: TRBD2
v_call: TRBV20-1
j_call: TRBJ2-7
clone_size: few
cdr3_nt: TGCAGTGCTAGAGATAATAAGAATAGCGGGAAGGGTAACGAGCAGTACTTC
cdr3_aa: CSARDNKNSGKGNEQYF

d_call: .
v_call: TRBV5-4
j_call: TRBJ2-1
clone_size: .
cdr3_nt: TGTGCCAGCAGCCTCAGGGGGGGAAAGTACAATGAGCAGTTCTTC
cdr3_aa: CASSLRGGKYNEQFF

d_call: .
v_call: TRBV20-1
j_call: TRBJ2-6
clone_size: few
cdr3_nt: TGCAGTGCAACCCAAGCCAGCTCTGGGGCCAACGTCCTGACTTTC
cdr3_aa: CSATQASSGANVLTF

d_call: .
v_call: TRBV6-1
j_call: TRBJ2-2
clone_size: .
cdr3_nt: TGTGCCAGCAGTGAAGCGAGGCTCCTGGGGGAGCTGTTTTTT
cdr3_aa: CASSEARLLGELFF

d_call: TRBD2
v_call: TRBV5-1
j_call: TRBJ2-1
clone_size: .
cdr3_nt: TGCGCCAGCAGCTTGGCCGCGCGGGAGGGCCTCGATGAGCAGTTCTTC
cdr3_aa: CASSLAAREGLDEQFF

d_call: .
v_call: TRBV6-5
j_call: TRBJ1-2
clone_size: .
cdr3_nt: TGTGCCAGCAGTTACTCGCCAGGGAACTATGGCTACACCTTC
cdr3_aa: CASSYSPGNYGYTF

d_call: TRBD2
v_call: TRBV27
j_call: TRBJ2-7
clone_size: .
cdr3_nt: TGTGCCAGCAGTCCCCCAGATCGGGAGGACTACGAGCAGTACTTC
cdr3_aa: CASSPPDREDYEQYF

d_call: .
v_call: TRBV28
j_call: TRBJ2-7
clone_size: few
cdr3_nt: TGTGCCAGCAGAGAGAAGGGGTTGAGCCACGAGCAGTACTTC
cdr3_aa: CASREKGLSHEQYF

d_call: .
v_call: TRBV5-4
j_call: TRBJ1-5
clone_size: .
cdr3_nt: TGTGCCAGCAGCTTGGGGGGTTCTGGGGATCAGCCCCAGCATTTT
cdr3_aa: CASSLGGSGDQPQHF

d_call: TRBD1
v_call: TRBV7-8
j_call: TRBJ2-2
clone_size: few
cdr3_nt: TGTGCCAGCAGTCAAGGGACAGGGGTTGGGGAGCTGTTTTTT
cdr3_aa: CASSQGTGVGELFF

d_call: .
v_call: TRBV2
j_call: TRBJ2-5
clone_size: few
cdr3_nt: TGTGCCAGCAGTGGAGAGGCAGGTCTAAGGGAGACCCAGTACTTC
cdr3_aa: CASSGEAGLRETQYF

d_call: .
v_call: TRBV12-3/TRBV12-4
j_call: TRBJ2-7
clone_size: .
cdr3_nt: TGTGCCAGCAGTCCAGGAGTGGGCGGCTCCTACGAGCAGTACTTC
cdr3_aa: CASSPGVGGSYEQYF